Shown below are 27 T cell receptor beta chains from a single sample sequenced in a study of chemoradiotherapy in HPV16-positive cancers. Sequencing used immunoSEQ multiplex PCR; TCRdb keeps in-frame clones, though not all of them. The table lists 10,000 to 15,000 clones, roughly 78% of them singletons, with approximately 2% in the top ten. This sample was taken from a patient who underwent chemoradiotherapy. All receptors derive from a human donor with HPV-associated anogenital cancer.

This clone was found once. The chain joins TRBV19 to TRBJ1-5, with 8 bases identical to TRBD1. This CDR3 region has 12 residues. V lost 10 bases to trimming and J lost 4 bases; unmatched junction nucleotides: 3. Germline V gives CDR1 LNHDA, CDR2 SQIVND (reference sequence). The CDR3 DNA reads TGTGCCATCAGACAGGGGAATCAGCCCCAGCATTTT. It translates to CAIRQGNQPQHF.

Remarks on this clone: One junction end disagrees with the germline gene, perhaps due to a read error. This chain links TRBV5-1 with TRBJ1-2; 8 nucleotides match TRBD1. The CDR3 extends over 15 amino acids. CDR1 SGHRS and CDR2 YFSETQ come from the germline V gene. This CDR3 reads CASRLDRVANYGYTF. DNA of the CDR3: TGCGCCAGCAGATTGGACAGGGTAGCTAACTATGGCTACACCTTC.

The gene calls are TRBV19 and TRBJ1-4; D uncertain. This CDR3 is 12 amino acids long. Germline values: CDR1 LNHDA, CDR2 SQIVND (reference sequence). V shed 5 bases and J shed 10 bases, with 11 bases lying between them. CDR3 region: CASSQDPGKLFF. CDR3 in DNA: TGTGCCAGTAGTCAAGACCCCGGAAAACTGTTTTTT.

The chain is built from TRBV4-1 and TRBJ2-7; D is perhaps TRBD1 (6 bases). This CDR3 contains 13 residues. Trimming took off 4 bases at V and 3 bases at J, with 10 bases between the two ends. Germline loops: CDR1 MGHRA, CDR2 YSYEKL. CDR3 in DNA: TGCGCCAGCAGCCCCCGGACAGACTACGAGCAGTACTTC. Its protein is CASSPRTDYEQYF.

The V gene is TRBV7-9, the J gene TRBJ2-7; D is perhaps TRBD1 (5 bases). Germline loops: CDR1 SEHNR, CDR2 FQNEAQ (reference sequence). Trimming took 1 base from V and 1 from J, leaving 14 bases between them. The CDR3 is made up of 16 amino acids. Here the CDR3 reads CASSLVGQGLSYEQYF. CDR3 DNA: TGTGCCAGCAGCTTAGTGGGGCAGGGCCTATCCTACGAGCAGTACTTC.

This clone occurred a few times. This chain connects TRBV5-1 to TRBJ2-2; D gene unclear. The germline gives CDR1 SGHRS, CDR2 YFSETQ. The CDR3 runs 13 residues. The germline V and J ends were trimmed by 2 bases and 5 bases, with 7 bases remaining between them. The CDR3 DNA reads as TGCGCCAGCAGCTTACAATCTACCGGGGAGCTGTTTTTT. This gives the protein CASSLQSTGELFF.

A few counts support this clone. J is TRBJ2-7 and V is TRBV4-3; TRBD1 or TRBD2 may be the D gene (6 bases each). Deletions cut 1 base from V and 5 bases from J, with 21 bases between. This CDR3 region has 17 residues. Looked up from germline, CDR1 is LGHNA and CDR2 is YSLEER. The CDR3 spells CASSQATPGGGIHEQYF. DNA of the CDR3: TGCGCCAGCAGCCAAGCTACGCCTGGAGGGGGAATCCACGAGCAGTACTTC.

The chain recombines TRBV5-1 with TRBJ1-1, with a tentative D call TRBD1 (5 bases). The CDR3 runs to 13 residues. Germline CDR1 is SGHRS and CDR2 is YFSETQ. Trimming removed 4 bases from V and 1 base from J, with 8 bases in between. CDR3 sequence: CASSQGRNTEAFF. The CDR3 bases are TGCGCCAGCAGCCAGGGACGGAACACTGAAGCTTTCTTT. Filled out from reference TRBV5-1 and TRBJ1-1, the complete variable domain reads KAGVTQTPRYLIKTRGQQVTLSCSPISGHRSVSWYQQTPGQGLQFLFEYFSETQRNKGNFPGRFSGRQFSNSRSEMNVSTLELGDSALYLCASSQGRNTEAFFGQGTRLTVV.

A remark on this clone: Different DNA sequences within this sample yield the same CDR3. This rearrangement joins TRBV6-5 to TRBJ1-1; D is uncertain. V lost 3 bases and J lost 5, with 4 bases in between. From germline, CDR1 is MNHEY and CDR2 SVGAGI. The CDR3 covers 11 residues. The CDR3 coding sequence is TGTGCCAGCAGTTATGAAACTGAAGCTTTCTTT. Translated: CASSYETEAFF.

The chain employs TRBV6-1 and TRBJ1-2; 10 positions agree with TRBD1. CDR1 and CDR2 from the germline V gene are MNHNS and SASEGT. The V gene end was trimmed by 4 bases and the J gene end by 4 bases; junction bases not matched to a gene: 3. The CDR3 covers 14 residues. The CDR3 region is CASSGGTGVYGYTF. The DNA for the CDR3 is TGTGCCAGCAGTGGGGGGACAGGGGTCTATGGCTACACCTTC.

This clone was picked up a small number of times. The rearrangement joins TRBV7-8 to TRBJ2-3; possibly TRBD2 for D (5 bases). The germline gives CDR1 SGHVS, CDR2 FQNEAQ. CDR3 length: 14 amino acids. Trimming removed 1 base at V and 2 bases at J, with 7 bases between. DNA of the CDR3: TGTGCCAGCAGCTTAGTGAGGGCCACAGATACGCAGTATTTT. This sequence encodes CASSLVRATDTQYF.

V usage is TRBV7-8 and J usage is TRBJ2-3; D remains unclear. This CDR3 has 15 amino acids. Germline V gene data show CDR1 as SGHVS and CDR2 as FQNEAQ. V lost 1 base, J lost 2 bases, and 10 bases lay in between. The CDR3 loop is CASSLVGAATDTQYF. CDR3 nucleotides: TGTGCCAGCAGCTTAGTGGGTGCTGCCACAGATACGCAGTATTTT.

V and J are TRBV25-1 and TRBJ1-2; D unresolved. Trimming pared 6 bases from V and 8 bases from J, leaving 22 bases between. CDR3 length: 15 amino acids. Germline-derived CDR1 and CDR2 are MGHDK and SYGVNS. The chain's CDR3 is CASSQSRTARRGYTF. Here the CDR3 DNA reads TGTGCCAGCAGCCAATCACGGACGGCGAGGAGGGGCTACACCTTC.

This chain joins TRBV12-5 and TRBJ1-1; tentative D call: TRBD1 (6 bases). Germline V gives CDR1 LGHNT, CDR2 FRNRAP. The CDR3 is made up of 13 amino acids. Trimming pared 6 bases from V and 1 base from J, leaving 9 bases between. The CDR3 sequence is CASGRQANTEAFF. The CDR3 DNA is TGTGCTAGTGGGCGACAGGCGAACACTGAAGCTTTCTTT.

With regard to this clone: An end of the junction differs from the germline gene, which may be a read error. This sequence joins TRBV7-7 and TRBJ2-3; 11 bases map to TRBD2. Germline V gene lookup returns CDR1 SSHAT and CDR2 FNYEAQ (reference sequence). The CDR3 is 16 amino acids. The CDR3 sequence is CASRAWTSGSTDTQYF. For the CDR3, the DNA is TGTGCTAGCAGGGCCTGGACTAGCGGGAGCACAGATACGCAGTATTTT.

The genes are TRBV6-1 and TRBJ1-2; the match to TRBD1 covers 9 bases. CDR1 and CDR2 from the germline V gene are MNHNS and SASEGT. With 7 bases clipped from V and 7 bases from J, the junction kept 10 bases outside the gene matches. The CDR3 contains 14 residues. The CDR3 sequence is CASIPTQGAGGYTF. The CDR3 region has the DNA TGTGCCAGCATCCCTACACAGGGGGCTGGTGGCTACACCTTC.

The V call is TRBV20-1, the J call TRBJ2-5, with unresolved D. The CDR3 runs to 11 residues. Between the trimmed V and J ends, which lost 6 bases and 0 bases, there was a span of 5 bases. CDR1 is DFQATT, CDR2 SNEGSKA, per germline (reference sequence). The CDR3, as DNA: TGCAGTGCACAGCACCAAGAGACCCAGTACTTC. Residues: CSAQHQETQYF.

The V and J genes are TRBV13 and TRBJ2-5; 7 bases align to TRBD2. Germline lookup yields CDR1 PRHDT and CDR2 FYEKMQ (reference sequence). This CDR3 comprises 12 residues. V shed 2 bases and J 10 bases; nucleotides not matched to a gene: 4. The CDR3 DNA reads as TGTGCCAGCAGCTTAATGCGGGGGAACCAGTACTTC. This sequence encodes CASSLMRGNQYF.

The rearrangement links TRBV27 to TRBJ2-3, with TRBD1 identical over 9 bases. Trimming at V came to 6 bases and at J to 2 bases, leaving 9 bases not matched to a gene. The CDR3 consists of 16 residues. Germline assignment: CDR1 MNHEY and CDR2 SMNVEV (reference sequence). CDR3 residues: CASRTTDRGVTDTQYF. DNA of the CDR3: TGTGCCAGCAGAACCACGGACAGGGGAGTCACAGATACGCAGTATTTT.

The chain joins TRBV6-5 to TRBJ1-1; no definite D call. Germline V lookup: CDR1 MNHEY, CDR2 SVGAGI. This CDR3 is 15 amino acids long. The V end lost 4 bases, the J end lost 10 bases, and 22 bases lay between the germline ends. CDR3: CASSFLRVSLLGAFF. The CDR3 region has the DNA TGTGCCAGCAGTTTTTTACGCGTATCCCTTTTAGGAGCTTTCTTT.

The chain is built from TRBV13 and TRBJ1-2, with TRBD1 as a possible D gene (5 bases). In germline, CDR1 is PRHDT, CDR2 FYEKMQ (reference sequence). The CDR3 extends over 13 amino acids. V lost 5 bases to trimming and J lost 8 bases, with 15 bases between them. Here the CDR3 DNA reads TGTGCCAGCAGCCTTCAGGGAGTATTAGGCTACACCTTC. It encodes CASSLQGVLGYTF.

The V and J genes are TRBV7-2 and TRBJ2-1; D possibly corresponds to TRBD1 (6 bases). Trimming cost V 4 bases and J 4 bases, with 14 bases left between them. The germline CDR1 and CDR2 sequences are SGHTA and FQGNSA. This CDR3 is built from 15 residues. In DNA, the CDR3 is TGTGCCAGCAGCTCTTCCATGACAGGATACAATGAGCAGTTCTTC. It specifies CASSSSMTGYNEQFF.

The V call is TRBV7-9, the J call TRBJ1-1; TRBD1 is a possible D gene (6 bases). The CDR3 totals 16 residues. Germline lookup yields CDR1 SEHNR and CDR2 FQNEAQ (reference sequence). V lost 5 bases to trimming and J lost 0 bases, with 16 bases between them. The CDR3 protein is CASSTTPDRLNTEAFF. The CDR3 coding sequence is TGTGCCAGCAGCACTACTCCGGACAGACTGAACACTGAAGCTTTCTTT.

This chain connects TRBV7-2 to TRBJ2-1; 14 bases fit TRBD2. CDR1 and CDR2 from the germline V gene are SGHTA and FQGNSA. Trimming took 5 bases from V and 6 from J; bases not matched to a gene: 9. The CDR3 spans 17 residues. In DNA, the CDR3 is TGTGCCAGCAGCCTACAATCGACTAGCGGGGGGGCCAATGAGCAGTTCTTC. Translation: CASSLQSTSGGANEQFF.

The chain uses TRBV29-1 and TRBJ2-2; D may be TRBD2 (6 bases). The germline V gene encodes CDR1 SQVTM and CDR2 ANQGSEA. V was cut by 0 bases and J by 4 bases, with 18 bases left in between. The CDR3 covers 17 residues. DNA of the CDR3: TGCAGCGTTGAAGAATATGGAGGGCAGGTGGGCACCGGGGAGCTGTTTTTT. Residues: CSVEEYGGQVGTGELFF.

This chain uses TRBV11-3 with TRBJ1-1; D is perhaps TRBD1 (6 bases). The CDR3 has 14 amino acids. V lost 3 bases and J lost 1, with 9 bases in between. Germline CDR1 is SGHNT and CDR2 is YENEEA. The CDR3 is CASSFEQGNTEAFF. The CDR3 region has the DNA TGTGCCAGCAGCTTTGAACAGGGGAACACTGAAGCTTTCTTT.

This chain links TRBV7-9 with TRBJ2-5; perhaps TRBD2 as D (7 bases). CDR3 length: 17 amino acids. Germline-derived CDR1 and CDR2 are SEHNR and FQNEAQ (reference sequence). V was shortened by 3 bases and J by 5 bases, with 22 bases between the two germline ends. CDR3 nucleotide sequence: TGTGCCAGCAGCTTTAGAGCCTCGGGCGGGGGCCGGGAGACCCAGTACTTC. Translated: CASSFRASGGGRETQYF.